A single sample gave rise to the 24 T cell receptor beta chains below, sequenced in a study of T cells in localized non-small cell lung cancer. Here immunoSEQ multiplex PCR was the method, and the copy in TCRdb shows in-frame clones only, minus some. The sample includes some 52,000 clones, about nine tenths of them seen just once. The specimen comprised peripheral blood, sampled before any cancer treatment. Receptors were obtained from a male donor aged 60 or older with stage III squamous cell lung carcinoma.

The rearrangement uses TRBV5-1 and TRBJ2-3; 7 nucleotides align to TRBD2. V was clipped by 3 bases and J by 2 bases; unmatched bases: 15. The CDR3 contains 18 residues. The germline V gene has CDR1 SGHRS and CDR2 YFSETQ. CDR3 sequence (DNA): TGCGCCAGCAGCTCTGGTCTTCGGGGCAGGGACTACACAGATACGCAGTATTTT. Its translation: CASSSGLRGRDYTDTQYF.

The CDR3 sequence is CASDTKGQGPYEQYF. The CDR3 region has the DNA TGTGCCAGCGATACAAAGGGACAGGGGCCCTACGAGCAGTACTTC. This chain uses TRBV6-6 with TRBJ2-7; TRBD1 matches 10 bases. V lost 8 bases, J lost 2 bases, and 9 bases stayed unmatched. The CDR3 consists of 15 residues. The germline gives CDR1 MNHNY, CDR2 SVGAGI (reference sequence).

The chain employs TRBV6-6 and TRBJ1-3, with unresolved D. Germline loops: CDR1 MNHNY, CDR2 SVGAGI (reference sequence). CDR3 size: 14 residues. Trimming stripped 2 bases from V and 4 bases from J, with 9 bases between. DNA for the CDR3: TGTGCCAGCAGTTACCCCGAAAAAGGAAACACCATATATTTT. Translating it yields CASSYPEKGNTIYF.

V usage is TRBV5-4 and J usage is TRBJ1-4; 10 nucleotides align to TRBD1. CDR3 length equals 14 residues. Trimming cost V 4 bases and J 7 bases; bases outside gene matches: 4. Per germline, CDR1 SGHNT and CDR2 YYREEE (reference sequence). DNA of the CDR3: TGTGCCAGCAGCGGGGACAGGGGAGGTGAAAAACTGTTTTTT. It translates to CASSGDRGGEKLFF.

This clone occurred once. Mismatch with germline at one junction end may stem from a read error. The chain has TRBV19 and TRBJ1-6, with D possibly TRBD1 on 6 matching bases. This CDR3 contains 15 residues. Germline lookup yields CDR1 LNHDA and CDR2 SQIVND (reference sequence). The CDR3 region is CASTSRGVDNPPLHF. CDR3 in DNA: TGTGCCAGTACATCGAGGGGGGTGGATAATCCACCCCTCCACTTT.

The V call is TRBV18, the J call TRBJ1-5, with TRBD1 identical over 7 bases. The germline gives CDR1 KGHSH, CDR2 LQKENI. The CDR3 is 15 residues long. V shed 0 bases, J shed 3 bases, and the junction held 2 bases outside the gene matches. The CDR3 region is CASSPPGTDNQPQHF. Here the CDR3 DNA reads TGTGCCAGCTCACCACCCGGGACAGACAATCAGCCCCAGCATTTT.

The gene calls are TRBV6-1 and TRBJ1-4; D call uncertain. The V end lost 5 bases, the J end lost 5 bases, and 12 bases lay between the germline ends. The CDR3 loop spans 14 amino acids. CDR1 and CDR2 (germline): MNHNS, SASEGT. CDR3 bases: TGTGCCAGCAGTTTGGTCAGGACGAATGAAAAACTGTTTTTT. Translating gives CASSLVRTNEKLFF.

The V and J genes are TRBV11-2 and TRBJ1-3, with a possible D match to TRBD1 (6 bases). CDR1 and CDR2 (germline): SGHAT, FQNNGV. This CDR3 contains 16 residues. Trimming left V 1 base short and J 0 bases short, with 10 bases between. The CDR3 reads CASSLAKGGSGNTIYF. The CDR3 nucleotides are TGTGCCAGCAGCTTAGCTAAAGGGGGCTCTGGAAACACCATATATTTT.

The J gene is TRBJ2-2, the V gene TRBV13; 10 bases match TRBD1. Looked up from germline, CDR1 is PRHDT and CDR2 is FYEKMQ (reference sequence). This CDR3 has 17 residues. After removal of 3 bases from V and 2 bases from J, the junction contained 6 bases not matched to a gene. CDR3 DNA: TGTGCCAGCAGCTTGGCGGGACAGGGGCATAACACCGGGGAGCTGTTTTTT. Amino acid sequence: CASSLAGQGHNTGELFF.

This sequence joins TRBV7-6 and TRBJ1-1; the match to TRBD1 covers 7 bases. Unmatched junction bases numbered 9, after V lost 2 bases and J lost 3 bases. CDR1 is SGHVS, CDR2 FNYEAQ, per germline. This CDR3 has 16 residues. The CDR3 reads CASSLYPGQTYTEAFF. CDR3 nucleotides: TGTGCCAGCAGCTTATATCCGGGACAGACCTACACTGAAGCTTTCTTT.

The chain is built from TRBV5-6 and TRBJ1-3; D perhaps matches TRBD1 (6 bases). Per the germline V gene, CDR1 is SGHDT and CDR2 is YYEEEE. V lost 0 bases, J lost 4 bases, and 11 bases lay in between. The CDR3 loop spans 15 amino acids. This CDR3 reads CASSLDTGQGNTIYF. CDR3 DNA: TGTGCCAGCAGCTTGGATACAGGGCAAGGAAACACCATATATTTT.

The chain recombines TRBV4-1 with TRBJ1-6, with TRBD1 identical over 9 bases. Trimming cost V 1 base and J 7 bases; bases outside gene matches: 8. The CDR3 covers 17 residues. Germline loops: CDR1 MGHRA, CDR2 YSYEKL. The CDR3 DNA is TGCGCCAGCAGCCAAGCGGGACAGGGAACGCGGAATTCACCCCTCCACTTT. Amino acid sequence: CASSQAGQGTRNSPLHF.

The gene calls are TRBV5-8 and TRBJ1-4; D remains unclear. Germline V CDR1 and CDR2: SGHTS, YDEGEE. The CDR3 is 18 amino acids. The V end lost 3 bases, the J end lost 0 bases, and 18 bases lay between the germline ends. The CDR3 DNA is TGTGCCAGCAGCTCTGGACCCGGCGGGTCCGCAACTAATGAAAAACTGTTTTTT. Its protein is CASSSGPGGSATNEKLFF.

This clone was seen only once. V usage is TRBV7-9 and J usage is TRBJ1-1; D remains unclear. V lost 3 bases and J lost 3, with 8 bases in between. This CDR3 has 13 residues. Germline V gives CDR1 SEHNR, CDR2 FQNEAQ (reference sequence). The CDR3 here is CASSLASYTEAFF. In DNA form, the CDR3 reads TGTGCCAGCAGCTTGGCCAGCTACACTGAAGCTTTCTTT.

The CDR3 protein is CATSRDVVADEQFF. The CDR3 region has the DNA TGTGCCACCAGCAGAGATGTGGTAGCCGATGAGCAGTTCTTC. The V and J genes are TRBV15 and TRBJ2-1; D is undetermined. Trimming shortened V by 0 bases and J by 8 bases, and 11 bases separated the two germline ends. Germline V gene sequence: CDR1 LNHNV, CDR2 YYDKDF (reference sequence). This CDR3 is built from 14 residues.

The chain joins TRBV6-6 to TRBJ2-7, with D tentatively TRBD2 (6 bases). V lost 6 bases to trimming and J lost 0 bases, with 9 bases between them. This CDR3 has 13 residues. CDR1 MNHNY and CDR2 SVGAGI come from the germline V gene (reference sequence). The CDR3 coding sequence is TGTGCCAGCAGCCCCGGGAGCTCCTACGAGCAGTACTTC. Translating it yields CASSPGSSYEQYF.

The chain is built from TRBV7-6 and TRBJ1-4; D remains ambiguous. V lost 5 bases to trimming and J lost 4 bases, with 11 bases between them. Germline lookup yields CDR1 SGHVS and CDR2 FNYEAQ. The CDR3 runs to 14 residues. The CDR3, as DNA: TGTGCCAGCAGCGTAAGATCGGGTAATGAAAAACTGTTTTTT. Translating it yields CASSVRSGNEKLFF.

The chain carries TRBV9 and TRBJ1-2; 7 bases align to TRBD1. The CDR3 consists of 13 residues. Germline assignment: CDR1 SGDLS and CDR2 YYNGEE. V shed 3 bases, J shed 3 bases, and the junction held 2 bases outside the gene matches. The CDR3 here is CASSEGTDYGYTF. The CDR3 coding sequence is TGTGCCAGCAGCGAGGGGACAGACTATGGCTACACCTTC.

This sequence joins TRBV30 and TRBJ2-5; the match to TRBD2 covers 15 bases. Losses at the gene ends were 2 bases for V and 5 bases for J; bases not matched to a gene: 9. CDR1 is GTSNPN, CDR2 SVGIG, per germline (reference sequence). The CDR3 consists of 17 residues. The CDR3 reads CAWSYRTSGGAWETQYF. DNA of the CDR3: TGTGCCTGGAGTTATCGGACTAGCGGGGGGGCTTGGGAGACCCAGTACTTC.

The chain couples TRBV5-1 to TRBJ2-7; 10 bases align to TRBD2. Unmatched junction bases numbered 9, after V lost 6 bases and J lost 6 bases. CDR1 is SGHRS and CDR2 is YFSETQ in the germline V gene. CDR3 length: 14 amino acids. As DNA, the CDR3 is TGCGCCAGCACGACAACTAGCGGGAAGACCGAGCAGTACTTC. The encoded protein is CASTTTSGKTEQYF. Based on the CDR3 plus reference TRBV5-1 and TRBJ2-7, the full variable domain is KAGVTQTPRYLIKTRGQQVTLSCSPISGHRSVSWYQQTPGQGLQFLFEYFSETQRNKGNFPGRFSGRQFSNSRSEMNVSTLELGDSALYLCASTTTSGKTEQYFGPGTRLTVT.

V is TRBV10-3 and J is TRBJ2-1, with D tentatively TRBD1 or TRBD2 (6 bases each). Trimming stripped 10 bases from V and 7 bases from J, with 26 bases between. The CDR3 has 16 amino acids. Germline V gene sequence: CDR1 ENHRY, CDR2 SYGVKD. CDR3 residues: CATTRGTLSPNNEQFF. For the CDR3, the DNA is TGTGCCACCACAAGGGGGACTCTAAGCCCAAATAATGAGCAGTTCTTC.

The V gene is TRBV7-2, the J gene TRBJ2-3; unclear D gene. With 0 bases removed from V and 2 bases from J, the gap between germline ends came to 6 bases. The CDR3 extends over 14 amino acids. CDR1 SGHTA and CDR2 FQGNSA come from the germline V gene. Here the CDR3 reads CASSLAPLTDTQYF. The CDR3 DNA reads TGTGCCAGCAGCTTAGCCCCCCTCACAGATACGCAGTATTTT. The whole variable domain, remainder taken from reference TRBV7-2 and TRBJ2-3, is GAGVSQSPSNKVTEKGKDVELRCDPISGHTALYWYRQSLGQGLEFLIYFQGNSAPDKSGLPSDRFSAERTGGSVSTLTIQRTQQEDSAVYLCASSLAPLTDTQYFGPGTRLTVL.

The J gene is TRBJ2-1, the V gene TRBV5-1; 7 bases line up with TRBD1. V trimming: 1 base; J trimming: 5 bases; junction bases outside the gene matches: 6. CDR3 length: 15 amino acids. Germline CDR1 SGHRS, CDR2 YFSETQ. CDR3 DNA: TGCGCCAGCAGCTTGACAGGGGTCGCCGACAATGAGCAGTTCTTC. Translating gives CASSLTGVADNEQFF.

The rearrangement links TRBV5-6 to TRBJ1-5; no firm D call. Trimming took off 0 bases at V and 7 bases at J, with 17 bases between the two ends. This CDR3 comprises 16 residues. Germline V lookup: CDR1 SGHDT, CDR2 YYEEEE. The CDR3 spells CASSLASGGILQPQHF. CDR3 DNA: TGTGCCAGCAGCTTGGCGTCGGGCGGAATTTTGCAGCCCCAGCATTTT.